These 30 T cell receptor beta chains share one sample of origin, sequenced in a study of circulating and synovial CD4+ cells in juvenile arthritis. Assay: immunoSEQ multiplex PCR; the TCRdb copy retains only in-frame clones and omits some. The table records more than 2,500 clones, roughly 85% of them present only once. Sequenced material: CD4+ T cells from synovial fluid. The receptors originated from a human donor with juvenile idiopathic arthritis.

The chain uses TRBV2 and TRBJ1-1; TRBD1 might be the D (5 bases). Trimming took off 5 bases at V and 6 bases at J, with 13 bases between the two ends. The CDR3 consists of 13 residues. Per the germline V gene, CDR1 is SNHLY and CDR2 is FYNNEI. The CDR3 coding sequence is TGTGCCAGCAGTCTAATCCAGGGCCCTGAAGCTTTCTTT. As protein: CASSLIQGPEAFF. The full variable domain, completed using reference TRBV2 and TRBJ1-1, is EPEVTQTPSHQVTQMGQEVILRCVPISNHLYFYWYRQILGQKVEFLVSFYNNEISEKSEIFDDQFSVERPDGSNFTLKIRSTKLEDSAMYFCASSLIQGPEAFFGQGTRLTVV.

This chain links TRBV5-6 with TRBJ2-1; 8 positions match TRBD2. Trimming removed 3 bases from V and 10 bases from J; junction bases left unmatched: 6. The CDR3 covers 13 residues. Germline loops: CDR1 SGHDT, CDR2 YYEEEE. The CDR3, as DNA: TGTGCCAGCAGCTCCGGGACTAGGAGGGAGCAGTTCTTC. This encodes CASSSGTRREQFF.

Remarks on this clone: Mismatch with germline at one junction end may stem from a read error. V is TRBV4-3 and J is TRBJ1-6; no firm D call. CDR3 length: 14 amino acids. Germline assignment: CDR1 LGHNA and CDR2 YSLEER. CDR3 DNA sequence: TGCCCCAGCAATCCAGGCGCCTATAATTCACCCCTCCACTTT. The encoded protein is CPSNPGAYNSPLHF.

The rearrangement uses TRBV5-8 and TRBJ2-7; 7 nucleotides match TRBD1. CDR1 and CDR2 (germline): SGHTS, YDEGEE. This CDR3 is 14 amino acids long. The V segment lost 0 bases and the J segment 5 bases; nucleotides outside the gene matches: 5. The CDR3 DNA is TGTGCCAGCAGCTTGGGCCAGGGGGTGAACGAGCAGTACTTC. This codes for CASSLGQGVNEQYF. Full variable domain (outside the CDR3, taken from reference TRBV5-8 and TRBJ2-7): EAGVTQSPTHLIKTRGQQATLRCSPISGHTSVYWYQQALGLGLQFLLWYDEGEERNRGNFPPRFSGRQFPNYSSELNVNALELEDSALYLCASSLGQGVNEQYFGPGTRLTVT.

This chain joins TRBV29-1 and TRBJ2-7; D is ambiguous. Trimming removed 4 bases from V and 2 bases from J, with 9 bases in between. The CDR3 runs 12 residues. CDR1 is SQVTM, CDR2 ANQGSEA, per germline. The CDR3 coding sequence is TGCAGCGTTGGGCCAACCACCTACGAGCAGTACTTC. This sequence encodes CSVGPTTYEQYF.

CDR3 loop: CASSIDLLAGEMETQYF. CDR3 sequence (DNA): TGTGCCAGTAGTATAGATTTACTAGCGGGAGAAATGGAGACCCAGTACTTC. The V gene is TRBV19, the J gene TRBJ2-5; 11 positions match TRBD2. The CDR3 has 17 amino acids. J was trimmed by 5 bases and V by 0 bases; bases with no gene match: 8. The germline gives CDR1 LNHDA, CDR2 SQIVND (reference sequence).

The chain uses TRBV7-3 and TRBJ1-2; D gene unclear. This CDR3 comprises 11 residues. Germline V gene data show CDR1 as SGHTA and CDR2 as FQGTGA. The V end lost 6 bases, the J end lost 8 bases, and 10 bases lay between the germline ends. The CDR3, as DNA: TGTGCCAGCAGGTTATGCGGAGGCTACACCTTC. Its protein product is CASRLCGGYTF.

V usage is TRBV4-3 and J usage is TRBJ2-1, with 9 bases fitting TRBD2. There are 20 residues in the CDR3. Germline V gene sequence: CDR1 LGHNA, CDR2 YSLEER. The trim removed 0 bases at V and 2 bases at J, leaving 14 bases unmatched. The DNA of the CDR3 is TGCGCCAGCAGCCAAGAGCGTAGCGGGGGACATCGGACCGCCTACAATGAGCAGTTCTTC. The encoded protein is CASSQERSGGHRTAYNEQFF.

The chain couples TRBV4-1 to TRBJ1-1; 11 bases map to TRBD1. Germline CDR1 reads MGHRA; CDR2 reads YSYEKL. J was trimmed by 4 bases and V by 5 bases; bases with no gene match: 3. The CDR3 covers 14 residues. CDR3 loop: CASSKGQGATEAFF. The CDR3 DNA follows: TGCGCCAGCAGCAAAGGACAGGGGGCCACTGAAGCTTTCTTT.

The rearrangement links TRBV10-3 to TRBJ1-3; D is possibly TRBD1 (5 bases). CDR1 is ENHRY and CDR2 is SYGVKD in the germline V gene. Trimming took off 8 bases at V and 4 bases at J, with 9 bases between the two ends. The CDR3 loop spans 12 amino acids. Here the CDR3 reads CAIWAGGNTIYF. In DNA, the CDR3 is TGTGCCATCTGGGCAGGGGGAAACACCATATATTTT.

The chain joins TRBV29-1 to TRBJ2-1; 7 bases agree with TRBD1. Germline V CDR1 and CDR2: SQVTM, ANQGSEA. This CDR3 region has 16 residues. Trimming cost V 8 bases and J 4 bases; bases outside gene matches: 17. CDR3 residues: CSSRPVTGADYNEQFF. CDR3 coding DNA: TGCAGCTCCCGTCCCGTTACAGGGGCCGATTACAATGAGCAGTTCTTC.

This clone came up once. J is TRBJ2-3 and V is TRBV10-3; 9 bases map to TRBD2. This CDR3 comprises 15 residues. With 5 bases clipped from V and 3 bases from J, the junction kept 6 bases outside the gene matches. In germline, CDR1 is ENHRY, CDR2 SYGVKD. CDR3 loop: CAISTRLAETDTQYF. The CDR3, as DNA: TGTGCCATCAGTACACGACTAGCGGAAACAGATACGCAGTATTTT.

This chain connects TRBV21-1 to TRBJ2-1; TRBD1 was called by the table and not checked on the DNA. TRBV21-1 represents a pseudogene. The CDR3 runs to 14 residues. For the CDR3, the DNA is TGTGCCAGCAGACTACAGGGGCTATACAATGAGCAGTTCTTC. Protein product: CASRLQGLYNEQFF.

This chain joins TRBV5-4 and TRBJ1-2, with TRBD1 as a possible D gene (5 bases). V dropped 6 bases and J dropped 8 bases, with 14 bases sitting between them. Per germline, CDR1 SGHNT and CDR2 YYREEE (reference sequence). This CDR3 comprises 12 residues. Written as DNA, the CDR3 is TGTGCCAGCACCCCTGGGGCGACGGGCTACACCTTC. It encodes CASTPGATGYTF.

In this sample, this clone turned up once. The genes are TRBV5-4 and TRBJ2-1; 9 nucleotides agree with TRBD1. The CDR3 spans 15 residues. CDR1 and CDR2 from the germline V gene are SGHNT and YYREEE (reference sequence). Germline trimming cut 5 bases from V and 5 bases from J; bases unmatched to any gene: 8. The CDR3 sequence: CASSPAGTGNNEQFF. The DNA of the CDR3 is TGTGCCAGCAGTCCGGCGGGGACAGGGAACAATGAGCAGTTCTTC.

The rearrangement joins TRBV19 to TRBJ2-2; 10 bases match TRBD1. J gave up 8 bases and V 9 bases, and 9 bases lay outside the gene matches. CDR3 length: 14 amino acids. CDR1 is LNHDA, CDR2 SQIVND, per germline (reference sequence). In nucleotides, the CDR3 is TGTGCCAGCGCCTCGACAGGGGGCATGGGGGAGCTGTTTTTT. Translation gives CASASTGGMGELFF.

The V call is TRBV6-5, the J call TRBJ2-7; D may be TRBD1 (6 bases). V was trimmed by 6 bases and J by 2 bases, leaving 11 bases between them. The CDR3 is 13 residues long. The V gene's germline CDR1 is MNHEY and CDR2 SVGAGI. CDR3 residues: CASRGAHTYEQYF. The CDR3 DNA reads as TGTGCCAGCAGGGGGGCCCACACCTACGAGCAGTACTTC.

The rearrangement uses TRBV28 and TRBJ2-1; TRBD2 is a possible D gene (6 bases). Trimming pared 7 bases from V and 0 bases from J, leaving 13 bases between. This CDR3 has 15 amino acids. The germline gives CDR1 MDHEN, CDR2 SYDVKM. CDR3 region: CASTNRDFSYNEQFF. The CDR3 nucleotides read TGTGCCAGCACGAACCGGGACTTCTCCTACAATGAGCAGTTCTTC.

The V call is TRBV7-2, the J call TRBJ2-5; 10 positions agree with TRBD2. The CDR3 is made up of 16 amino acids. Germline assignment: CDR1 SGHTA and CDR2 FQGNSA. Trimming removed 2 bases from V and 4 bases from J; junction bases left unmatched: 7. CDR3 loop: CASSLLSGRGGETQYF. As DNA, the CDR3 is TGTGCCAGCAGCTTATTAAGCGGGAGGGGGGGAGAGACCCAGTACTTC.

V and J are TRBV15 and TRBJ1-2; no definite D call. This CDR3 comprises 18 residues. Trimming removed 1 base from V and 8 bases from J, with 26 bases in between. Germline V CDR1 and CDR2: LNHNV, YYDKDF (reference sequence). The CDR3 spells CATSRGGLEPGGIGGYTF. CDR3 bases: TGTGCCACCAGCAGAGGAGGGTTGGAGCCAGGAGGCATAGGAGGCTACACCTTC.

The rearrangement links TRBV27 to TRBJ2-7, with 7 bases aligning to TRBD1. This CDR3 is 17 amino acids long. Per the germline V gene, CDR1 is MNHEY and CDR2 is SMNVEV (reference sequence). V lost 3 bases to trimming and J lost 6 bases; unmatched junction nucleotides: 17. Here the CDR3 DNA reads TGTGCCAGCAGTTTTCGGTCCCCATGGACAGGTGAGGGCGAGCAGTACTTC. Translation: CASSFRSPWTGEGEQYF.

The V call is TRBV28, the J call TRBJ1-2, with 8 bases identical to TRBD1. The CDR3 contains 15 residues. Trimming took 8 bases from V and 8 from J; bases not matched to a gene: 16. Looked up from germline, CDR1 is MDHEN and CDR2 is SYDVKM. CDR3 coding DNA: TGTGCCAGCTATACCGCGGGACAGGCCCATGGGGGCTACACCTTC. Protein sequence: CASYTAGQAHGGYTF.

The chain couples TRBV4-3 to TRBJ2-7; D possibly corresponds to TRBD1 (6 bases). Trimming left V 0 bases short and J 9 bases short, with 9 bases between. This CDR3 has 12 amino acids. The V gene's germline CDR1 is LGHNA and CDR2 YSLEER. For the CDR3, the DNA is TGCGCCAGCAGCCAAGAAGGGGGTGCGCAGTACTTC. Protein product: CASSQEGGAQYF.

V usage is TRBV6-6 and J usage is TRBJ1-5, with D tentatively TRBD1 (6 bases). CDR3 size: 15 residues. Germline assignment: CDR1 MNHNY and CDR2 SVGAGI (reference sequence). V was clipped by 6 bases and J by 3 bases, with 15 bases between them. The CDR3 DNA sequence: TGTGCCAGCAGCGAGGGGGGGGGACCCAATCAGCCCCAGCATTTT. Translated, it gives CASSEGGGPNQPQHF.

The chain carries TRBV6-6 and TRBJ1-1; D remains unclear. The V end was cut by 7 bases, the J end by 2 bases, with 8 bases between. The CDR3 loop spans 12 amino acids. Germline loops: CDR1 MNHNY, CDR2 SVGAGI (reference sequence). CDR3 residues: CASKAGNTEAFF. For the CDR3, the DNA is TGTGCCAGCAAGGCAGGTAACACTGAAGCTTTCTTT.

This chain connects TRBV7-2 to TRBJ2-7; 7 bases agree with TRBD2. The germline V gene encodes CDR1 SGHTA and CDR2 FQGNSA. CDR3 size: 15 residues. The trim removed 4 bases at V and 2 bases at J, leaving 8 bases unmatched. CDR3 loop: CASSSPRSGTYEQYF. CDR3 sequence (DNA): TGTGCCAGCAGCTCGCCGAGGAGCGGGACCTACGAGCAGTACTTC.

The chain has TRBV6-5 and TRBJ1-4, with TRBD1 identical over 8 bases. Germline assignment: CDR1 MNHEY and CDR2 SVGAGI. The CDR3 has 14 amino acids. The junction had 0 bases not matched to a gene; V was cut back by 6 bases and J by 0 bases. CDR3 residues: CASRTGATNEKLFF. CDR3 coding DNA: TGTGCCAGCAGGACAGGGGCAACTAATGAAAAACTGTTTTTT.

The chain couples TRBV4-1 to TRBJ1-5; 12 bases match TRBD1. The germline V gene has CDR1 MGHRA and CDR2 YSYEKL. Germline trimming cut 0 bases from V and 6 bases from J; bases unmatched to any gene: 15. The CDR3 has 20 residues. This CDR3 reads CASSQEFRDRGRANGQPQHF. Here the CDR3 DNA reads TGCGCCAGCAGCCAAGAATTCCGGGACAGGGGGCGGGCGAACGGTCAGCCCCAGCATTTT.

V is TRBV4-1 and J is TRBJ2-3; TRBD2 matches at 9 bases. The V gene's germline CDR1 is MGHRA and CDR2 YSYEKL. The CDR3 sequence is 17 residues long. The ends lost 0 bases at V and 11 bases at J; junction bases unmatched: 15. DNA for the CDR3: TGCGCCAGCAGCCAAGAGCCGACTAGCGGTCGCTCATATGAGCAGTATTTT. This gives the protein CASSQEPTSGRSYEQYF.

The rearrangement uses TRBV6-6 and TRBJ1-1; TRBD1 matches 9 bases. Germline V gives CDR1 MNHNY, CDR2 SVGAGI (reference sequence). V was clipped by 8 bases and J by 0 bases; unmatched bases: 1. This CDR3 spans 13 amino acids. The DNA for the CDR3 is TGTGCCAGCGACAGGGGGGTGAACACTGAAGCTTTCTTT. It is translated as CASDRGVNTEAFF.